Sequencing of this T cell receptor (beta chain) was carried out in a study of T-cell reconstitution after alpha-beta-depleted transplantation in children. This clonotype was observed at least ten times. It was with unique molecular identifiers that the TCRbeta library was prepared. TCRdb re-called the PCR reads with MiXCR, one entry per CDR3 protein. Of roughly 500,000 distinct CDR3 sequences in the sample, roughly 33% were seen once. The CDR3 runs to 12 residues. Germline CDR1 is SGHTA and CDR2 is FQGNSA. With 6 bases removed from V and 5 bases from J, the gap between germline ends came to 9 bases. The source is a human donor who donated a stem cell graft to a child with aplastic anemia. This specimen consisted of PBMCs from the stem cell graft donor, obtained from the stem cell graft. The chain is built from TRBV7-2 and TRBJ2-3; D is uncertain. CDR3 protein: CASSFSRDTQYF. CDR3 nucleotide sequence: TGTGCCAGCAGTTTTTCCAGAGATACGCAGTATTTT. The variable domain in full, completed from reference TRBV7-2 and TRBJ2-3, reads GAGVSQSPSNKVTEKGKDVELRCDPISGHTALYWYRQSLGQGLEFLIYFQGNSAPDKSGLPSDRFSAERTGGSVSTLTIQRTQQEDSAVYLCASSFSRDTQYFGPGTRLTVL.